This TCR beta chain was profiled in a study of T cell repertoires in cytomegalovirus infection. In this sample, this clonotype turned up a few times. Its specificity is unknown. TCRdb reprocessed the reads via MiXCR and lists one record per CDR3 protein. The sample lists about 900,000 distinct CDR3 sequences, 31% occurring once. The V gene's germline CDR1 is DFQATT and CDR2 SNEGSKA (reference sequence). The CDR3 consists of 18 residues. V was shortened by 0 bases and J by 1 base, with 21 bases between the two germline ends. The sample here was cultured CD8+ T cells from PBMCs, taken from culture after CMV antigen stimulation. This receptor was identified in a human donor in good health (CMV status not recorded). Some clones in this sample may be carry-over from other donors' samples. The chain uses TRBV20-1 and TRBJ1-2; unclear D gene. This CDR3 is CSARDRKNSVLSNYGYTF. The CDR3 bases are TGCAGTGCTAGAGATAGGAAGAACAGCGTGTTGAGTAACTATGGCTACACCTTC.